One sample yielded the 7 T cell receptor beta chains listed below, sequenced in a study of shared clonotypes between healthy human individuals. This table comes from immunoSEQ multiplex PCR, and its TCRdb copy is limited to in-frame clones, with some not included. The profile shows 500,000 or so clones, 90% to 97% of them singletons. Sample: naive CD4+ T cells sorted from blood. Subset meaning: CD45RA+ positively selected. The receptors come from a woman younger than 45 in good health.

This sequence joins TRBV30 and TRBJ1-2; D is perhaps TRBD1 (6 bases). Germline V lookup: CDR1 GTSNPN, CDR2 SVGIG (reference sequence). The V gene lost 1 base and the J gene lost 9 bases, with 12 bases spanning the gap. The CDR3 has 12 residues. Here the CDR3 reads CAWSEGGASYTF. CDR3 bases: TGTGCCTGGAGTGAGGGGGGCGCTAGCTACACCTTC.

V usage is TRBV28 and J usage is TRBJ2-3, with no clear D. CDR1 is MDHEN and CDR2 is SYDVKM in the germline V gene. With 6 bases removed from V and 1 base from J, the gap between germline ends came to 2 bases. This CDR3 region has 11 residues. CDR3 coding DNA: TGTGCCAGCAGGGGCACAGATACGCAGTATTTT. It codes for CASRGTDTQYF. Complete variable domain (other parts from reference TRBV28 and TRBJ2-3): DVKVTQSSRYLVKRTGEKVFLECVQDMDHENMFWYRQDPGLGLRLIYFSYDVKMKEKGDIPEGYSVSREKKERFSLILESASTNQTSMYLCASRGTDTQYFGPGTRLTVL.

The gene calls are TRBV7-2 and TRBJ2-5, with D perhaps matching TRBD1 (8 bases). The V and J ends lost 5 bases and 5 bases respectively, with 21 bases between them. Germline V gene lookup returns CDR1 SGHTA and CDR2 FQGNSA. There are 16 residues in the CDR3. DNA of the CDR3: TGTGCCAGCAGCCTACGGACAGGGAGGGACGGGGAGACCCAGTACTTC. Translation: CASSLRTGRDGETQYF.

CDR3 in DNA: TGTGCCAGCAGTTTGTCTAGCATCGGGGAGCTGTTTTTT. It encodes CASSLSSIGELFF. The rearrangement joins TRBV27 to TRBJ2-2, with a weak D call TRBD2 (5 bases). Germline V gene data show CDR1 as MNHEY and CDR2 as SMNVEV (reference sequence). This CDR3 has 13 residues. V was trimmed by 3 bases and J by 7 bases, leaving 9 bases between them.

The rearrangement links TRBV6-5 to TRBJ2-2, with D unresolved. The CDR3 covers 14 residues. Germline CDR1 MNHEY, CDR2 SVGAGI. Trimming pared 6 bases from V and 1 base from J, leaving 9 bases between. CDR3 region: CASRTGRNTGELFF. In DNA form, the CDR3 reads TGTGCCAGCAGGACTGGACGGAACACCGGGGAGCTGTTTTTT.

V usage is TRBV5-1 and J usage is TRBJ1-2; D is unclear. The CDR3 totals 15 residues. Germline CDR1 and CDR2: SGHRS and YFSETQ. The V end was cut by 0 bases, the J end by 1 base, with 10 bases between. The CDR3 protein is CASSLVGSINYGYTF. CDR3 DNA: TGCGCCAGCAGCTTGGTTGGCAGTATTAACTATGGCTACACCTTC.

The chain carries TRBV19 and TRBJ1-4; 7 positions match TRBD1. Germline loops: CDR1 LNHDA, CDR2 SQIVND (reference sequence). There are 16 residues in the CDR3. Trimming cost V 9 bases and J 2 bases; bases outside gene matches: 12. DNA of the CDR3: TGTGCCAGCGCATCGCTCGGAGGGGGCACTAATGAAAAACTGTTTTTT. Amino acid sequence: CASASLGGGTNEKLFF.